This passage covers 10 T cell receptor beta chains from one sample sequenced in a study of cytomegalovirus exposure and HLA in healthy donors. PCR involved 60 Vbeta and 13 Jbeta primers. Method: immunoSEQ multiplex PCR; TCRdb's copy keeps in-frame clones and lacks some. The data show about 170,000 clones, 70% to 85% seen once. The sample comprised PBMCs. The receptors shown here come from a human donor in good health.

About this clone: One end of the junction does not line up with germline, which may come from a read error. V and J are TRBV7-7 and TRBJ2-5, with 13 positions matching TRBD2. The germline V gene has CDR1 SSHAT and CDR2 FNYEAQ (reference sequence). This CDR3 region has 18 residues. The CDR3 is CASSLTPGLAGEKETQYF. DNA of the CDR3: TGTGCTAGCAGCTTAACCCCCGGACTAGCGGGGGAAAAAGAGACCCAGTACTTC.

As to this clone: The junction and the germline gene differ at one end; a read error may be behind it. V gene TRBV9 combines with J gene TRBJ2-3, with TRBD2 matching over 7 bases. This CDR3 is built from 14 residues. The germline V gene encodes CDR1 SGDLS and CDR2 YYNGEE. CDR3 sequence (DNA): TGTGCCGGCAGCGTTTTGGGGGGGTTGGATACGCAGTATTTT. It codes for CAGSVLGGLDTQYF. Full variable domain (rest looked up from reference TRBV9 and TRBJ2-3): DSGVTQTPKHLITATGQRVTLRCSPRSGDLSVYWYQQSLDQGLQFLIQYYNGEERAKGNILERFSAQQFPDLHSELNLSSLELGDSALYFCAGSVLGGLDTQYFGPGTRLTVL.

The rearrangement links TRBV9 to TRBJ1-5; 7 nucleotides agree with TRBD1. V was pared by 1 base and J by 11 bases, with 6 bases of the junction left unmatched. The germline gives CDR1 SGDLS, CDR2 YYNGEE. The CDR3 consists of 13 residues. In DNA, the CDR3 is TGTGCCAGCAGCGTAACAGGGGACCAGACCCAGCATTTT. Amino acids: CASSVTGDQTQHF.

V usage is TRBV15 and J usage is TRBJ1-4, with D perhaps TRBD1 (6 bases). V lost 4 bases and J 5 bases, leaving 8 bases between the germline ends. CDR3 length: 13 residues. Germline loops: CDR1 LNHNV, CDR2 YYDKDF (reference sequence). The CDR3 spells CATSKDRNEKLFF. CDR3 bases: TGTGCCACCAGCAAAGACAGGAATGAAAAACTGTTTTTT. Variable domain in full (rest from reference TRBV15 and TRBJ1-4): DAMVIQNPRYQVTQFGKPVTLSCSQTLNHNVMYWYQQKSSQAPKLLFHYYDKDFNNEADTPDNFQSRRPNTSFCFLDIRSPGLGDTAMYLCATSKDRNEKLFFGSGTQLSVL.

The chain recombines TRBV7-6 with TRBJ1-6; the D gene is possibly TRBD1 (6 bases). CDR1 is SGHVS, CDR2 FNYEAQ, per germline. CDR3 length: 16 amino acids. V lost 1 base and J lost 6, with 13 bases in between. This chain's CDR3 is CASSLGGGGGNSPLHF. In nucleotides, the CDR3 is TGTGCCAGCAGCTTAGGAGGGGGAGGGGGTAATTCACCCCTCCACTTT.

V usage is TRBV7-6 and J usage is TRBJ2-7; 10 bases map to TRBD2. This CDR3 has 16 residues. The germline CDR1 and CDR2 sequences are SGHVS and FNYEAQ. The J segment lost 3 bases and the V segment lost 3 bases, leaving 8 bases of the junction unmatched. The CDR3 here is CASSFAPSGGFYEQYF. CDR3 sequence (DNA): TGTGCCAGCAGCTTCGCTCCTAGCGGGGGTTTCTACGAGCAGTACTTC.

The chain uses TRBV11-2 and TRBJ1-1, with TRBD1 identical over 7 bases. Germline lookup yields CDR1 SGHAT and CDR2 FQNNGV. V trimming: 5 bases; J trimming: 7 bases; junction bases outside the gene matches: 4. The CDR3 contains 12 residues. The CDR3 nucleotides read TGTGCCAGCAGCCATGGACAGGATGAAGCTTTCTTT. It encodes CASSHGQDEAFF. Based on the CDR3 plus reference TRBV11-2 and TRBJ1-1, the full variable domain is EAGVAQSPRYKIIEKRQSVAFWCNPISGHATLYWYQQILGQGPKLLIQFQNNGVVDDSQLPKDRFSAERLKGVDSTLKIQPAKLEDSAVYLCASSHGQDEAFFGQGTRLTVV.

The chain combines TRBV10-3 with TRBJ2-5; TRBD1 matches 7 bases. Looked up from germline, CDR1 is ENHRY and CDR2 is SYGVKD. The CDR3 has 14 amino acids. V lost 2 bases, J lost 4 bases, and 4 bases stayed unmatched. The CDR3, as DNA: TGTGCCATCAGTGAGAGGGGGCAGGGAGAGACCCAGTACTTC. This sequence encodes CAISERGQGETQYF.

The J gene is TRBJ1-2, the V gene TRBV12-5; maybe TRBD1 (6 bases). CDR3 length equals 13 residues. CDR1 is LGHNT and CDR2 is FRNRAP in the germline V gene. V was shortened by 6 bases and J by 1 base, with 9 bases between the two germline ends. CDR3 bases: TGTGCTAGTGGCACGGACAGTAACTATGGCTACACCTTC. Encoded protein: CASGTDSNYGYTF.

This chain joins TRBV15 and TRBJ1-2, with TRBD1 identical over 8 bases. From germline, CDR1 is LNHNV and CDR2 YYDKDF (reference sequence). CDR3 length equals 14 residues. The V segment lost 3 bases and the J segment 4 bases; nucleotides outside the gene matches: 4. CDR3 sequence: CATSSPGQAYGYTF. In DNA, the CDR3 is TGTGCCACCAGCAGTCCGGGACAGGCCTATGGCTACACCTTC.